Following are 16 T cell receptor beta chains from one sample sequenced in a study of a mutant IDH1 vaccine in newly diagnosed glioma. This table comes from immunoSEQ multiplex PCR, and its TCRdb copy is limited to in-frame clones, with some not included. The sample shows tens of thousands of clones, approximately 64% of them seen only once. No cognate antigen is known for these TCRs. This sample's time point: week 47, end of study. In the vaccine, a single dose held 300 ug of the mutant IDH1 20-mer peptide, along with topical imiquimod. Here the sequenced sample was peripheral blood mononuclear cells (PBMCs), taken from a glioma patient whose treatment included an IDH1 peptide vaccine. These receptors came from a man aged 35-49 years with glioma. Some clones in this sample may be carry-over from other donors' samples.

The chain is built from TRBV18 and TRBJ1-2, with 7 positions matching TRBD1. V dropped 1 base and J dropped 2; count of bases not matched to a gene: 4. Germline V gene data show CDR1 as KGHSH and CDR2 as LQKENI. The CDR3 consists of 15 residues. The CDR3 reads CASSPLGQPNYGYTF. DNA for the CDR3: TGTGCCAGCTCACCACTGGGACAGCCCAACTATGGCTACACCTTC.

V is TRBV5-1 and J is TRBJ2-3, with a weak D call TRBD1 (6 bases). With 2 bases removed from V and 1 base from J, the gap between germline ends came to 11 bases. CDR3 size: 15 residues. In germline, CDR1 is SGHRS, CDR2 YFSETQ. The CDR3 DNA reads as TGCGCCAGCAGCTTAACAGGGTACGGCACAGATACGCAGTATTTT. As protein: CASSLTGYGTDTQYF. Full variable domain (rest looked up from reference TRBV5-1 and TRBJ2-3): KAGVTQTPRYLIKTRGQQVTLSCSPISGHRSVSWYQQTPGQGLQFLFEYFSETQRNKGNFPGRFSGRQFSNSRSEMNVSTLELGDSALYLCASSLTGYGTDTQYFGPGTRLTVL.

V and J are TRBV30 and TRBJ1-2; the D gene is possibly TRBD1 (5 bases). V shed 2 bases and J shed 2 bases, with 12 bases lying between them. The CDR3 length is 14 residues. The germline V gene has CDR1 GTSNPN and CDR2 SVGIG (reference sequence). CDR3 residues: CAWSFGRGNYGYTF. CDR3 in DNA: TGTGCCTGGAGTTTTGGACGGGGCAACTATGGCTACACCTTC.

The chain has TRBV19 and TRBJ2-2; D remains unclear. CDR1 and CDR2 (germline): LNHDA, SQIVND (reference sequence). The ends were cut back, 3 bases at V and 4 bases at J, with 3 bases in the middle. The length of the CDR3 is 12 residues. CDR3 nucleotides: TGTGCCAGTAGTATCGGCACCGGGGAGCTGTTTTTT. Translation: CASSIGTGELFF.

V and J are TRBV5-1 and TRBJ2-3, with TRBD1 matching 8 bases. With 0 bases clipped from V and 5 bases from J, the junction kept 5 bases outside the gene matches. This CDR3 has 15 residues. The germline V gene encodes CDR1 SGHRS and CDR2 YFSETQ. The CDR3, as DNA: TGCGCCAGCAGCTTGGCAGGACAGGGAGAAGATACGCAGTATTTT. Protein sequence: CASSLAGQGEDTQYF.

This clone turned up a few times. The genes are TRBV7-2 and TRBJ2-5, with D perhaps given as TRBD1 or TRBD2 (5 bases each). There are 12 residues in the CDR3. The ends were cut back, 6 bases at V and 11 bases at J, with 16 bases in the middle. Germline CDR1 is SGHTA and CDR2 is FQGNSA. CDR3 nucleotides: TGTGCCAGCAGTCACCGGGGCCGTGAACAGTACTTC. Translating gives CASSHRGREQYF.

This clone has a handful of counts. V and J are TRBV18 and TRBJ2-5; D call uncertain. The germline CDR1 and CDR2 sequences are KGHSH and LQKENI. The V end lost 3 bases, the J end lost 5 bases, and 10 bases lay between the germline ends. CDR3 size: 13 residues. CDR3 DNA sequence: TGTGCCAGCTCACCGGGCCCCGGGGAGACCCAGTACTTC. It yields the protein CASSPGPGETQYF.

Here the CDR3 reads CASRGVPSGANVLTF. In nucleotides, the CDR3 is TGTGCCAGCAGGGGGGTCCCCTCTGGGGCCAACGTCCTGACTTTC. The J gene is TRBJ2-6, the V gene TRBV2; D might be TRBD1 or TRBD2, each matching 5 bases. This CDR3 contains 15 residues. With 6 bases removed from V and 0 bases from J, the gap between germline ends came to 9 bases. Germline CDR1 and CDR2: SNHLY and FYNNEI.

This clone was seen more than once but under ten times. The V and J genes are TRBV19 and TRBJ1-1, with 8 bases that match TRBD1. From germline, CDR1 is LNHDA and CDR2 SQIVND (reference sequence). The CDR3 has 14 amino acids. Trimming cost V 7 bases and J 1 base; bases outside gene matches: 5. Here the CDR3 reads CASKDRERNTEAFF. In DNA, the CDR3 is TGTGCCAGTAAGGACAGGGAGAGGAACACTGAAGCTTTCTTT.

This clone was seen a single time. The V call is TRBV29-1, the J call TRBJ1-4; 11 positions match TRBD1. The CDR3 length is 16 residues. The germline V gene has CDR1 SQVTM and CDR2 ANQGSEA. V lost 7 bases and J lost 7; bases outside the gene matches: 14. CDR3 region: CSATTGTGGVGEKLFF. CDR3 coding DNA: TGCAGCGCTACGACCGGGACAGGGGGAGTCGGTGAAAAACTGTTTTTT.

This sequence joins TRBV27 and TRBJ2-7; 7 bases align to TRBD1. Looked up from germline, CDR1 is MNHEY and CDR2 is SMNVEV (reference sequence). This CDR3 contains 13 residues. The junction had 4 bases not matched to a gene; V was cut back by 6 bases and J by 2 bases. The CDR3 DNA follows: TGTGCCAGCAGCTACAGGGGCCCCTACGAGCAGTACTTC. Amino acid sequence: CASSYRGPYEQYF.

This chain uses TRBV30 with TRBJ2-4; D possibly corresponds to TRBD1 (6 bases). The CDR3 has 12 amino acids. Germline V gene sequence: CDR1 GTSNPN, CDR2 SVGIG (reference sequence). Trimming removed 8 bases from V and 6 bases from J, with 14 bases in between. DNA for the CDR3: TGTGCCCTCCGAAGAGGGGGAAACATTCAGTACTTC. Amino acid sequence: CALRRGGNIQYF. The entire variable domain, with the rest obtained from reference TRBV30 and TRBJ2-4, is as follows: SQTIHQWPATLVQPVGSPLSLECTVEGTSNPNLYWYRQAAGRGLQLLFYSVGIGQISSEVPQNLSASRPQDRQFILSSKKLLLSDSGFYLCALRRGGNIQYFGAGTRLSVL.

This clone came up a few times. The genes are TRBV30 and TRBJ1-3, with D perhaps matching TRBD1 (6 bases). The CDR3 runs 14 residues. Trimming removed 2 bases at V and 0 bases at J, with 8 bases between. Germline V gene lookup returns CDR1 GTSNPN and CDR2 SVGIG (reference sequence). This chain's CDR3 is CAWSTGASGNTIYF. CDR3 nucleotides: TGTGCCTGGAGTACGGGGGCCTCTGGAAACACCATATATTTT.

CDR3 coding DNA: TGTGCCAGCAGCAAGACACGACGTCTAGGGGCCACAGATACGCAGTATTTT. Translated: CASSKTRRLGATDTQYF. V gene TRBV7-9 combines with J gene TRBJ2-3; the D gene is possibly TRBD1 (5 bases). This CDR3 is built from 17 residues. Germline V gives CDR1 SEHNR, CDR2 FQNEAQ (reference sequence). V lost 5 bases to trimming and J lost 2 bases, with 20 bases between them.

About this clone: Other DNA sequences within the sample encode an identical CDR3. This chain connects TRBV6-4 to TRBJ1-1, with TRBD1 as a possible D gene (5 bases). V lost 0 bases and J 1 base, leaving 6 bases between the germline ends. The germline CDR1 and CDR2 sequences are MRHNA and SNTAGT. The CDR3 loop spans 14 amino acids. CDR3 sequence reads: CASSDSDRNTEAFF. Written as DNA, the CDR3 is TGTGCCAGCAGTGACTCCGACAGGAACACTGAAGCTTTCTTT.

The chain combines TRBV7-2 with TRBJ1-1; a possible D gene is TRBD1 (6 bases). This CDR3 region has 13 residues. Per the germline V gene, CDR1 is SGHTA and CDR2 is FQGNSA. The V gene lost 4 bases and the J gene lost 3 bases, with 9 bases spanning the gap. The CDR3 bases are TGTGCCAGCAGCTCTCAGGGGCACACTGAAGCTTTCTTT. This codes for CASSSQGHTEAFF.